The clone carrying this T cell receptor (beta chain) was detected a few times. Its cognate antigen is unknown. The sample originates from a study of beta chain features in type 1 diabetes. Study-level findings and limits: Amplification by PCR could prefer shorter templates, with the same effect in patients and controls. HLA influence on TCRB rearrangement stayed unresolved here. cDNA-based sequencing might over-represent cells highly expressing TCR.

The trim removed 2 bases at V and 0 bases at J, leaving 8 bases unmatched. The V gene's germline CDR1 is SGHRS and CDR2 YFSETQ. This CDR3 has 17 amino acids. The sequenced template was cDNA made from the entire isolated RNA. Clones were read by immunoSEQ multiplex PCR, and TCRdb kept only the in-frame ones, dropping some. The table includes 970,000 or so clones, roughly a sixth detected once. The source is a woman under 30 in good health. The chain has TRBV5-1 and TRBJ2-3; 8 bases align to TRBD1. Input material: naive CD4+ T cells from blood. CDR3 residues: CASSFQLRTGSTDTQYF. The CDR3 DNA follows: TGCGCCAGCAGCTTCCAACTGCGGACAGGGAGCACAGATACGCAGTATTTT.